What follows describes a single T cell receptor (beta chain). Its antigen remains unknown. Primed by a sample-barcoded 5' primer and a J-beta primer mix, a second PCR proceeded for about 7 to 11 cycles. TCRdb ran MiXCR on the 5' RACE reads and lists one entry per CDR3 protein. The top ten hold less than 8% of the sample, which has more than 1.4 million distinct CDR3 sequences, roughly 40% seen once. This record comes from a study of blood T cells in healthy people across ages. The CDR3 spans 15 residues. V shed 2 bases, J shed 5 bases, and the junction held 3 bases outside the gene matches. General study points: Unknown CMV status may confound age-related changes in expanded clones.

The clonotype originates from a woman younger than 35 in good health. Source material: blood. The chain combines TRBV12-3 or TRBV12-4 with TRBJ2-4, with 10 bases lining up with TRBD2. Here the CDR3 DNA reads TGTGCCAGCAGTTTATTAGCGGGAGGTCAAAACATTCAGTACTTC. Encoded protein: CASSLLAGGQNIQYF.